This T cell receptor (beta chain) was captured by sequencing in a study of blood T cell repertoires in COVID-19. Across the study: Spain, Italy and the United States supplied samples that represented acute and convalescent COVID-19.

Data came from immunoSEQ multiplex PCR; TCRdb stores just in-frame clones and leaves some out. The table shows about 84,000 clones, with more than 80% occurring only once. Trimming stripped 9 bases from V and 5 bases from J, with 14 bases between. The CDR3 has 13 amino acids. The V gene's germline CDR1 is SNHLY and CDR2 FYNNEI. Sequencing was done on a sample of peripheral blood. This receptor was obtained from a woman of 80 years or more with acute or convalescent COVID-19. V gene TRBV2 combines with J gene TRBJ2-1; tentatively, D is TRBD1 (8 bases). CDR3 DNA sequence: TGTGCCAGGAGACAGGGGAGGGACAATGAGCAGTTCTTC. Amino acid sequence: CARRQGRDNEQFF. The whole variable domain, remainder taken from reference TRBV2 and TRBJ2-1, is EPEVTQTPSHQVTQMGQEVILRCVPISNHLYFYWYRQILGQKVEFLVSFYNNEISEKSEIFDDQFSVERPDGSNFTLKIRSTKLEDSAMYFCARRQGRDNEQFFGPGTRLTVL.